Shown below are 22 T cell receptor beta chains from a single sample sequenced in a study of cytomegalovirus exposure and HLA in healthy donors. Use of 60 Vbeta and 13 Jbeta primers characterized the PCR. Assay used: immunoSEQ multiplex PCR; TCRdb lists only in-frame clones, some missing. The sample lists some 170,000 clones; roughly 85% were seen once. Sequenced: PBMCs. The source is a man aged 35-49 years in good health and CMV-seronegative.

The chain uses TRBV7-2 and TRBJ2-3, with D perhaps TRBD2 (5 bases). Trimming shortened V by 7 bases and J by 0 bases, and 26 bases separated the two germline ends. Germline values: CDR1 SGHTA, CDR2 FQGNSA. The CDR3 spans 19 residues. The DNA for the CDR3 is TGTGCCAGCACCCACCCAGGTCTAGCTCCTAAGAGGAGCACAGATACGCAGTATTTT. This sequence encodes CASTHPGLAPKRSTDTQYF.

This clone occurred a few times. The V call is TRBV5-1, the J call TRBJ2-1; 9 nucleotides align to TRBD2. The CDR3 has 14 residues. Germline-derived CDR1 and CDR2 are SGHRS and YFSETQ. V gave up 4 bases and J gave up 8 bases; unmatched junction bases: 7. The CDR3 sequence: CASSRTSADDEQFF. For the CDR3, the DNA is TGCGCCAGCAGCAGGACTAGCGCAGATGATGAGCAGTTCTTC.

This clone was picked up a small number of times. V and J are TRBV28 and TRBJ2-1, with D possibly TRBD1 on 5 matching bases. V dropped 3 bases and J dropped 1 base, with 7 bases sitting between them. The CDR3 loop spans 14 amino acids. From germline, CDR1 is MDHEN and CDR2 SYDVKM. The CDR3 coding sequence is TGTGCCAGCAGTTTCAGGGAATCCTACAATGAGCAGTTCTTC. It codes for CASSFRESYNEQFF. The full variable domain, rest sourced from reference TRBV28 and TRBJ2-1, is DVKVTQSSRYLVKRTGEKVFLECVQDMDHENMFWYRQDPGLGLRLIYFSYDVKMKEKGDIPEGYSVSREKKERFSLILESASTNQTSMYLCASSFRESYNEQFFGPGTRLTVL.

The rearrangement links TRBV20-1 to TRBJ1-2; D possibly corresponds to TRBD1 (5 bases). The CDR3 runs 11 residues. With 3 bases removed from V and 6 bases from J, the gap between germline ends came to 8 bases. Germline loops: CDR1 DFQATT, CDR2 SNEGSKA (reference sequence). The CDR3 sequence is CSARWGDGYTF. As DNA, the CDR3 is TGCAGTGCTAGGTGGGGGGATGGCTACACCTTC.

The chain uses TRBV7-2 and TRBJ2-7; D might be TRBD2 (6 bases). Trimming took 5 bases from V and 3 from J, leaving 20 bases between them. CDR3 length: 16 amino acids. Germline V gene data show CDR1 as SGHTA and CDR2 as FQGNSA. CDR3 sequence: CASSEGSGRGHYEQYF. In nucleotides, the CDR3 is TGTGCCAGCAGCGAAGGTAGCGGTAGAGGGCACTACGAGCAGTACTTC.

The CDR3 sequence is CASSLSGTPSYEQYF. The CDR3 DNA sequence: TGTGCCAGCAGCTTGTCCGGGACACCTTCCTACGAGCAGTACTTC. This chain links TRBV5-8 with TRBJ2-7; D perhaps matches TRBD1 (6 bases). Trimming took off 1 base at V and 1 base at J, with 12 bases between the two ends. CDR3 length: 15 amino acids. Germline V gene data show CDR1 as SGHTS and CDR2 as YDEGEE.

The V gene is TRBV28, the J gene TRBJ1-5; no clear D. Germline V gene data show CDR1 as MDHEN and CDR2 as SYDVKM. V lost 5 bases, J lost 5 bases, and 13 bases lay in between. This CDR3 contains 14 residues. The CDR3 bases are TGTGCCAGCAGTCCTATGGCGGGAGATCAGCCCCAGCATTTT. It encodes CASSPMAGDQPQHF.

The chain recombines TRBV19 with TRBJ2-2, with D perhaps matching TRBD1 (5 bases). The germline V gene encodes CDR1 LNHDA and CDR2 SQIVND (reference sequence). V was cut by 5 bases and J by 7 bases, with 20 bases left in between. There are 16 residues in the CDR3. In nucleotides, the CDR3 is TGTGCCAGTAGTCCCGGTGGGCAGGGCAGGATCGGGGAGCTGTTTTTT. Protein sequence: CASSPGGQGRIGELFF.

The V gene is TRBV5-1, the J gene TRBJ2-3, with D tentatively TRBD1 (5 bases). V lost 10 bases and J lost 3, with 15 bases in between. The CDR3 consists of 13 residues. The germline CDR1 and CDR2 sequences are SGHRS and YFSETQ. The CDR3 bases are TGCGCCTCTCAGACAGCCTCAACAGATACGCAGTATTTT. It codes for CASQTASTDTQYF.

The V and J genes are TRBV13 and TRBJ2-3; TRBD2 is a possible D gene (5 bases). Germline assignment: CDR1 PRHDT and CDR2 FYEKMQ (reference sequence). V shed 5 bases and J shed 4 bases, with 13 bases lying between them. There are 14 residues in the CDR3. The CDR3 DNA follows: TGTGCCAGCAGCCTTTCGGAGGTTGCAGATACGCAGTATTTT. Translating it yields CASSLSEVADTQYF.

The chain has TRBV30 and TRBJ1-4; 12 bases fit TRBD1. Germline V lookup: CDR1 GTSNPN, CDR2 SVGIG (reference sequence). The CDR3 is 14 amino acids. Unmatched junction bases numbered 3, after V lost 4 bases and J lost 6 bases. The DNA of the CDR3 is TGTGCCTGGATGTGGGACAGGGGGCATGAAAAACTGTTTTTT. It yields the protein CAWMWDRGHEKLFF.

The chain carries TRBV30 and TRBJ1-4; D perhaps matches TRBD1 (6 bases). There are 14 residues in the CDR3. Trimming took off 4 bases at V and 8 bases at J, with 17 bases between the two ends. The germline gives CDR1 GTSNPN, CDR2 SVGIG (reference sequence). The CDR3 bases are TGTGCCTGGAACAAATTAGGACAGATGGAAAAACTGTTTTTT. Amino acid sequence: CAWNKLGQMEKLFF.

The chain recombines TRBV28 with TRBJ2-1; D is perhaps TRBD2 (6 bases). This CDR3 has 10 residues. Germline loops: CDR1 MDHEN, CDR2 SYDVKM. DNA of the CDR3: TGTGTTGCCTCGGGGGATGAGCAGTTCTTC. Protein: CVASGDEQFF.

The sample holds a few counts of this clone. This chain connects TRBV6-1 to TRBJ1-4; 9 bases match TRBD1. J lost 11 bases, V lost 1 base, and 11 bases had no gene match. This CDR3 spans 16 amino acids. CDR1 is MNHNS, CDR2 SASEGT, per germline. As DNA, the CDR3 is TGTGCCAGCAGTGAAGTGGTATTGGGGGACAGGGCTAAACTGTTTTTT. Its protein product is CASSEVVLGDRAKLFF.

The rearrangement uses TRBV5-1 and TRBJ2-1; no clear D gene. V was shortened by 2 bases and J by 5 bases, with 14 bases between the two germline ends. Germline loops: CDR1 SGHRS, CDR2 YFSETQ. This CDR3 spans 15 amino acids. CDR3 region: CASSLGSRVNNEQFF. As DNA, the CDR3 is TGCGCCAGCAGCTTAGGTTCACGGGTCAACAATGAGCAGTTCTTC.

The chain recombines TRBV19 with TRBJ1-5; 9 bases map to TRBD1. In germline, CDR1 is LNHDA, CDR2 SQIVND (reference sequence). Trimming removed 10 bases from V and 2 bases from J; junction bases left unmatched: 6. The CDR3 is 14 amino acids. The CDR3 sequence: CAIGRTGGNQPQHF. CDR3 DNA sequence: TGTGCCATTGGCAGGACAGGGGGCAATCAGCCCCAGCATTTT.

The V gene is TRBV5-1, the J gene TRBJ2-5, with TRBD2 identical over 12 bases. The germline V gene encodes CDR1 SGHRS and CDR2 YFSETQ. CDR3 length: 16 amino acids. With 7 bases clipped from V and 0 bases from J, the junction kept 7 bases outside the gene matches. The DNA of the CDR3 is TGCGCCAGCGGATCTAGCGGGAGGGCCTACCAAGAGACCCAGTACTTC. It encodes CASGSSGRAYQETQYF.

The rearrangement uses TRBV6-5 and TRBJ2-2; 8 bases align to TRBD1. The CDR3 runs 15 residues. Germline trimming cut 5 bases from V and 4 bases from J; bases unmatched to any gene: 6. CDR1 and CDR2 (germline): MNHEY, SVGAGI. CDR3 sequence: CASSNTQGATGELFF. The DNA for the CDR3 is TGTGCCAGCAGTAACACTCAGGGGGCCACCGGGGAGCTGTTTTTT.

The chain has TRBV5-4 and TRBJ2-3; the D is unclear. Germline V gives CDR1 SGHNT, CDR2 YYREEE (reference sequence). Trimming left V 2 bases short and J 1 base short, with 14 bases between. The CDR3 totals 16 residues. CDR3 DNA: TGTGCCAGCAGCTTTCTTTCCAGGTCCCGCACAGATACGCAGTATTTT. Its translation is CASSFLSRSRTDTQYF. The full variable domain, completed using reference TRBV5-4 and TRBJ2-3, is ETGVTQSPTHLIKTRGQQVTLRCSSQSGHNTVSWYQQALGQGPQFIFQYYREEENGRGNFPPRFSGLQFPNYSSELNVNALELDDSALYLCASSFLSRSRTDTQYFGPGTRLTVL.

In nucleotides, the CDR3 is TGTGCCAGCAGTTACGAGGCGGCGGTGATCACTGAAGCTTTCTTT. Amino acids: CASSYEAAVITEAFF. J is TRBJ1-1 and V is TRBV6-5; D gene unclear. V was clipped by 2 bases and J by 4 bases, with 14 bases between them. This CDR3 region has 15 residues. Looked up from germline, CDR1 is MNHEY and CDR2 is SVGAGI.

This clone was detected only a few times. The rearrangement uses TRBV28 and TRBJ1-1; perhaps TRBD1 as D (5 bases). CDR3 size: 15 residues. With 3 bases removed from V and 1 base from J, the gap between germline ends came to 12 bases. Germline loops: CDR1 MDHEN, CDR2 SYDVKM. The CDR3 DNA reads as TGTGCCAGCAGTTTGGCCACAGGCACGAACACTGAAGCTTTCTTT. It yields the protein CASSLATGTNTEAFF.

The chain is built from TRBV6-6 and TRBJ2-5, with 8 bases aligning to TRBD1. This CDR3 contains 15 residues. V shed 6 bases and J 2 bases; nucleotides not matched to a gene: 8. Germline-derived CDR1 and CDR2 are MNHNY and SVGAGI (reference sequence). CDR3 bases: TGTGCCAGCAGCCTCCGGGACAGGCCACAAGAGACCCAGTACTTC. Translated, it gives CASSLRDRPQETQYF.